The 26 T cell receptor beta chains listed next were all sequenced from one sample in a study of blood T cell repertoires in COVID-19. Only in-frame clones appear in the TCRdb table, and some are missing; sequencing was by immunoSEQ multiplex PCR. The repertoire has fewer than 350,000 clones, 89% of them found once; the top ten carry about 1.8%. Sequencing was performed on PBMCs or T cells enriched from blood (not recorded which). The receptors were sampled from a woman in her 40s who had recovered from COVID-19.

This sequence joins TRBV30 and TRBJ1-4; a possible D gene is TRBD1 (6 bases). V dropped 6 bases and J dropped 8 bases, with 19 bases sitting between them. CDR3 size: 14 residues. CDR1 and CDR2 from the germline V gene are GTSNPN and SVGIG (reference sequence). The CDR3 reads CACTGGGLEEKLFF. The CDR3, as DNA: TGTGCCTGTACCGGCGGGGGGCTGGAAGAAAAACTGTTTTTT.

V is TRBV5-1 and J is TRBJ1-2; the match to TRBD1 covers 7 bases. The germline CDR1 and CDR2 sequences are SGHRS and YFSETQ. This CDR3 comprises 14 residues. V shed 4 bases and J 7 bases; nucleotides not matched to a gene: 10. The CDR3 spells CASSPILGGSGYTF. The CDR3 DNA sequence: TGCGCCAGCAGCCCTATCTTAGGGGGCTCTGGCTACACCTTC.

This chain joins TRBV27 and TRBJ2-1, with a tentative D call TRBD1 (5 bases). The CDR3 spans 15 residues. From germline, CDR1 is MNHEY and CDR2 SMNVEV (reference sequence). Trimming removed 3 bases at V and 4 bases at J, with 13 bases between. The CDR3 coding sequence is TGTGCCAGCAGTTTGGGGCAGGGTCGGTACAATGAGCAGTTCTTC. Translation: CASSLGQGRYNEQFF.

CDR3 sequence: CASGNSNQPQHF. The CDR3 nucleotides are TGTGCCAGCGGCAATAGCAATCAGCCCCAGCATTTT. The rearrangement uses TRBV6-5 and TRBJ1-5; no clear D gene. The germline gives CDR1 MNHEY, CDR2 SVGAGI. The CDR3 totals 12 residues. Trimming took 8 bases from V and 0 from J, leaving 5 bases between them.

The rearrangement uses TRBV3-1 (or the pseudogene TRBV3-2) and TRBJ1-6; tentatively, D is TRBD1 (6 bases). Germline CDR1 is LGHDT and CDR2 is YNNKEL (reference sequence). This CDR3 has 13 residues. The V end was cut by 5 bases, the J end by 9 bases, with 11 bases between. CDR3: CASSIQGSSPLHF. In DNA form, the CDR3 reads TGTGCCAGCAGCATCCAGGGGAGTTCACCCCTCCACTTT.

V is TRBV3-1 (or the pseudogene TRBV3-2) and J is TRBJ1-1; D unclear. Trimming pared 0 bases from V and 1 base from J, leaving 6 bases between. CDR3 length: 14 residues. The germline gives CDR1 LGHDT, CDR2 YNNKEL (reference sequence). In DNA form, the CDR3 reads TGTGCCAGCAGCCAAGACGGAGGGAACACTGAAGCTTTCTTT. This gives the protein CASSQDGGNTEAFF.

This clone was counted a single time. V and J are TRBV6-5 and TRBJ2-7, with a tentative D call TRBD2 (6 bases). Germline-derived CDR1 and CDR2 are MNHEY and SVGAGI. V shed 6 bases and J shed 6 bases, with 12 bases lying between them. This CDR3 is 12 amino acids long. CDR3 sequence: CASRRVGGEQYF. As DNA, the CDR3 is TGTGCCAGCAGAAGGGTGGGAGGCGAGCAGTACTTC.

The V gene is TRBV7-9, the J gene TRBJ2-1; a possible D gene is TRBD2 (6 bases). There are 13 residues in the CDR3. Trimming removed 1 base at V and 5 bases at J, with 6 bases between. CDR1 is SEHNR and CDR2 is FQNEAQ in the germline V gene (reference sequence). The CDR3 sequence: CASSLGTNNEQFF. CDR3 in DNA: TGTGCCAGCAGCTTAGGGACTAACAATGAGCAGTTCTTC.

In its sample, this clone was seen once. This chain joins TRBV7-2 and TRBJ2-7, with 7 bases identical to TRBD2. In germline, CDR1 is SGHTA, CDR2 FQGNSA. The CDR3 sequence is 14 residues long. After removal of 3 bases from V and 0 bases from J, the junction contained 2 bases not matched to a gene. CDR3 in DNA: TGTGCCAGCAGCTTTGCTAGCGGCTCCTACGAGCAGTACTTC. Translated: CASSFASGSYEQYF.

The gene calls are TRBV5-5 and TRBJ2-3; 7 nucleotides agree with TRBD2. Germline CDR1 SGHKS, CDR2 YYEKEE (reference sequence). The CDR3 is made up of 15 amino acids. V dropped 6 bases and J dropped 4; count of bases not matched to a gene: 11. CDR3 region: CASMGLSIGPDTQYF. Here the CDR3 DNA reads TGTGCCAGCATGGGACTATCCATAGGGCCAGATACGCAGTATTTT.

This clone came up once. This chain uses TRBV7-2 with TRBJ2-1, with D hard to call. CDR1 is SGHTA, CDR2 FQGNSA, per germline. This CDR3 has 12 residues. V lost 4 bases and J lost 9, with 10 bases in between. CDR3 region: CASSSVSGEQFF. The CDR3 region has the DNA TGTGCCAGCAGCTCCGTCTCGGGTGAGCAGTTCTTC.

The rearrangement links TRBV7-2 to TRBJ1-6; D not certain. The CDR3 is 18 residues long. CDR1 and CDR2 (germline): SGHTA, FQGNSA. Trimming removed 2 bases at V and 0 bases at J, with 14 bases between. The CDR3 DNA is TGTGCCAGCAGCTTAAATTGGTCGTTGAGCTCCTATAATTCACCCCTCCACTTT. This encodes CASSLNWSLSSYNSPLHF.

V is TRBV15 and J is TRBJ1-4; 10 nucleotides line up with TRBD1. Germline CDR1 reads LNHNV; CDR2 reads YYDKDF (reference sequence). This CDR3 contains 14 residues. Unmatched junction bases numbered 4, after V lost 5 bases and J lost 7 bases. The CDR3 DNA sequence: TGTGCCACCAGCTCACGGGACAGGGGTGAAAAACTGTTTTTT. Translating gives CATSSRDRGEKLFF.

The chain links TRBV11-1 to TRBJ2-5; 7 bases fit TRBD2. V lost 5 bases, J lost 4 bases, and 4 bases stayed unmatched. The CDR3 is made up of 13 amino acids. CDR1 and CDR2 (germline): SGHAT, FQDESV (reference sequence). The CDR3 sequence is CASSPGRVETQYF. Written as DNA, the CDR3 is TGTGCCAGCAGCCCGGGGAGGGTAGAGACCCAGTACTTC. Filled out from reference TRBV11-1 and TRBJ2-5, the complete variable domain reads EAEVAQSPRYKITEKSQAVAFWCDPISGHATLYWYRQILGQGPELLVQFQDESVVDDSQLPKDRFSAERLKGVDSTLKIQPAELGDSAMYLCASSPGRVETQYFGPGTRLLVL.

The rearrangement links TRBV7-9 to TRBJ1-2; a weak D match, TRBD1 (6 bases). Trimming removed 3 bases at V and 1 base at J, with 15 bases between. The CDR3 covers 16 residues. Germline loops: CDR1 SEHNR, CDR2 FQNEAQ (reference sequence). CDR3 region: CASSFSVRGYNYGYTF. CDR3 nucleotides: TGTGCCAGCAGCTTCTCGGTCAGGGGCTATAACTATGGCTACACCTTC.

The chain recombines TRBV5-1 with TRBJ1-1; D is ambiguous. The CDR3 totals 15 residues. V was pared by 7 bases and J by 0 bases, with 16 bases between. CDR1 SGHRS and CDR2 YFSETQ come from the germline V gene. The CDR3 DNA reads TGCGCCAGCCGTTCAGGAAGTCCCCTGAACACTGAAGCTTTCTTT. Its protein is CASRSGSPLNTEAFF.

The V gene is TRBV5-1, the J gene TRBJ1-3, with 8 bases fitting TRBD1. CDR1 is SGHRS, CDR2 YFSETQ, per germline. This CDR3 has 14 amino acids. V was pared by 2 bases and J by 3 bases, with 1 base of the junction left unmatched. CDR3 amino acids: CASSFDRGGNTIYF. The CDR3 DNA sequence: TGCGCCAGCAGCTTCGACAGGGGTGGAAACACCATATATTTT.

This rearrangement joins TRBV7-2 to TRBJ1-2; D uncertain. Per germline, CDR1 SGHTA and CDR2 FQGNSA. V lost 10 bases, J lost 8 bases, and 17 bases lay in between. The CDR3 covers 12 residues. The CDR3 protein is CATLGPQRGYTF. CDR3 sequence (DNA): TGTGCCACCCTTGGGCCTCAACGGGGCTACACCTTC.

This sequence joins TRBV7-2 and TRBJ1-2, with unresolved D. V lost 1 base and J 5 bases, leaving 11 bases between the germline ends. This CDR3 spans 14 amino acids. CDR1 is SGHTA and CDR2 is FQGNSA in the germline V gene. CDR3 sequence reads: CASSLVVEGYGYTF. The CDR3 region has the DNA TGTGCCAGCAGCTTAGTTGTCGAGGGATATGGCTACACCTTC. Looking up the rest from reference TRBV7-2 and TRBJ1-2 gives the full variable domain: GAGVSQSPSNKVTEKGKDVELRCDPISGHTALYWYRQSLGQGLEFLIYFQGNSAPDKSGLPSDRFSAERTGGSVSTLTIQRTQQEDSAVYLCASSLVVEGYGYTFGSGTRLTVV.

The V gene is TRBV7-5, the J gene TRBJ1-5; the table gives TRBD1 as D, unverified against the DNA. TRBV7-5 is termed a pseudogene. The length of the CDR3 is 16 residues. CDR3 loop: CARSPLTVTGNQPQHF. DNA of the CDR3: TGTGCCAGAAGCCCATTGACAGTTACGGGCAATCAGCCCCAGCATTTT.

This rearrangement joins TRBV7-9 to TRBJ2-1; 10 positions agree with TRBD2. Germline loops: CDR1 SEHNR, CDR2 FQNEAQ (reference sequence). After removal of 2 bases from V and 0 bases from J, the junction contained 4 bases not matched to a gene. The CDR3 spans 17 residues. The DNA for the CDR3 is TGTGCCAGCAGCTTAAACCCTAGCGGGAGCTCCTACAATGAGCAGTTCTTC. Translation: CASSLNPSGSSYNEQFF.

Here the CDR3 DNA reads TGCGCCAGCAGCCTCGCAGTGGTAGCGGGGGCAAATGAGCAGTTCTTC. It translates to CASSLAVVAGANEQFF. This chain joins TRBV5-1 and TRBJ2-1; 9 bases map to TRBD2. This CDR3 has 16 residues. Germline V CDR1 and CDR2: SGHRS, YFSETQ. The V segment lost 4 bases and the J segment 7 bases; nucleotides outside the gene matches: 12. Filled out from reference TRBV5-1 and TRBJ2-1, the complete variable domain reads KAGVTQTPRYLIKTRGQQVTLSCSPISGHRSVSWYQQTPGQGLQFLFEYFSETQRNKGNFPGRFSGRQFSNSRSEMNVSTLELGDSALYLCASSLAVVAGANEQFFGPGTRLTVL.

The chain carries TRBV9 and TRBJ2-7; perhaps TRBD2 as D (6 bases). Per germline, CDR1 SGDLS and CDR2 YYNGEE. Trimming left V 3 bases short and J 6 bases short, with 16 bases between. The CDR3 extends over 14 amino acids. The CDR3 sequence: CASSATGLLFEQYF. As DNA, the CDR3 is TGTGCCAGCAGCGCTACGGGACTCCTTTTCGAGCAGTACTTC.

The gene calls are TRBV5-1 and TRBJ1-2; 9 positions agree with TRBD1. The CDR3 totals 15 residues. The trim removed 5 bases at V and 2 bases at J, leaving 7 bases unmatched. The germline gives CDR1 SGHRS, CDR2 YFSETQ. Written as DNA, the CDR3 is TGCGCCAGCAGGCTTAACGGACAGGGGAACTATGGCTACACCTTC. It yields the protein CASRLNGQGNYGYTF.

V gene TRBV11-2 combines with J gene TRBJ2-1; 8 bases match TRBD2. V lost 2 bases to trimming and J lost 7 bases; unmatched junction nucleotides: 10. CDR1 and CDR2 (germline): SGHAT, FQNNGV. The CDR3 is 16 residues long. CDR3 in DNA: TGTGCCAGCAGCTTATATGACGGGAGGGCCGGTAATGAGCAGTTCTTC. Translated, it gives CASSLYDGRAGNEQFF.

The chain combines TRBV6-5 with TRBJ1-2, with D unclear. This CDR3 has 12 amino acids. V lost 6 bases, J lost 3 bases, and 8 bases lay in between. In germline, CDR1 is MNHEY, CDR2 SVGAGI. The CDR3 is CASSLDYYGYTF. The CDR3 coding sequence is TGTGCCAGCAGCCTGGACTACTATGGCTACACCTTC.